A selection of T cell receptor beta chains follows, all from one sample in a study of T cell responses to AZD1222 COVID-19 vaccine. Measured with immunoSEQ multiplex PCR; TCRdb has only the in-frame clones, and not every one. The sample includes about 93,000 clones, roughly 90% of them seen just once. The source was peripheral blood, collected on day 0 of MenACWY control vaccination. Receptor source: an adult in good health. The CDR3 runs from the conserved cysteine through the conserved F or W. Fields, in order: V gene, D gene, J gene, clone size, CDR3 protein, CDR3 DNA. D genes are given only for firm matches. The size field is filled for only some rows; it gives once, few, many or a size class.

TRBV24-1	TRBD2	TRBJ2-1	.	CATSSGGEYNEQFF	TGTGCCACCTCTAGCGGGGGGGAATACAATGAGCAGTTCTTC
TRBV5-6	TRBD1	TRBJ2-3	.	CASSLPSGTGGTDTQYF	TGTGCCAGCAGCCTGCCCTCCGGGACAGGGGGCACAGATACGCAGTATTTT
TRBV24-1	TRBD2	TRBJ2-5	.	CATSDPGTSGSSETQYF	TGTGCCACCAGTGATCCTGGGACTAGCGGGTCATCAGAGACCCAGTACTTC
TRBV6-2/TRBV6-3	TRBD1	TRBJ1-1	.	CASSPTGKVTEAFF	TGTGCCAGCAGTCCGACAGGGAAAGTCACTGAAGCTTTCTTT
TRBV28	.	TRBJ2-7	.	CASAGQQPYEQYF	TGTGCCTCCGCGGGACAGCAACCCTACGAGCAGTACTTC
TRBV14	.	TRBJ1-1	.	CASSPGGTEAFF	TGTGCCAGCAGCCCTGGGGGGACTGAAGCTTTCTTT
TRBV5-4	.	TRBJ1-1	.	CASAWGSTEAFF	TGTGCCAGTGCTTGGGGGTCCACTGAAGCTTTCTTT
TRBV11-2	.	TRBJ1-3	.	CASRSSGNTIYF	TGTGCCAGCAGGTCCAGTGGAAACACCATATATTTT
TRBV30	TRBD2	TRBJ2-1	.	CAWSAFRRGGNNEQFF	TGTGCCTGGAGTGCCTTTCGGCGGGGGGGAAACAATGAGCAGTTCTTC
TRBV19	.	TRBJ1-5	.	CASSIGGNQPQHF	TGTGCCAGTAGTATCGGGGGCAATCAGCCCCAGCATTTT
TRBV3-1/TRBV3-2	.	TRBJ1-2	once	CASSQARDYGYTF	TGTGCCAGCAGCCAAGCGCGGGACTATGGCTACACCTTC
TRBV11-2	.	TRBJ1-4	.	CASSSFSGSGNEKLFF	TGTGCCAGCAGCTCGTTTAGTGGGTCAGGGAATGAAAAACTGTTTTTT
TRBV10-2	TRBD2	TRBJ2-1	.	CASSEVAGAYNEQFF	TGCGCCAGCAGTGAGGTAGCGGGGGCCTACAATGAGCAGTTCTTC
TRBV5-6	TRBD1	TRBJ1-2	.	CASRSGQGALVYGYTF	TGTGCCAGCAGATCGGGACAGGGGGCGTTGGTCTATGGCTACACCTTC
TRBV7-3	TRBD1	TRBJ1-2	.	CASSSPTGSNGYTF	TGTGCCAGCAGCTCCCCGACAGGGTCGAATGGCTACACCTTC
TRBV24-1	.	TRBJ2-3	.	CATSARTPDTQYF	TGTGCCACCAGTGCCCGGACACCAGATACGCAGTATTTT
TRBV4-1	.	TRBJ2-5	.	CASSPKAGRETQYF	TGCGCCAGCAGCCCGAAGGCAGGGAGGGAGACCCAGTACTTC
TRBV3-1/TRBV3-2	TRBD2	TRBJ2-2	.	CASSPRTSLTTGELFF	TGTGCCAGCAGCCCTAGGACTAGCCTTACCACCGGGGAGCTGTTTTTT
TRBV5-1	.	TRBJ2-1	few	CASSLDGGLYNEQFF	TGCGCCAGCAGCTTGGACGGGGGATTATACAATGAGCAGTTCTTC
TRBV6-4	.	TRBJ1-3	.	CASSGTEHSGNTIYF	TGTGCCAGCAGCGGAACGGAGCACTCTGGAAACACCATATATTTT
TRBV7-3	.	TRBJ1-1	.	CASSSHGGVNTEAFF	TGTGCCAGCAGCTCCCATGGGGGAGTGAACACTGAAGCTTTCTTT
TRBV7-6	.	TRBJ2-7	.	CASSLVAGEQYF	TGTGCCAGCAGCTTAGTGGCGGGCGAGCAGTACTTC
TRBV7-3	.	TRBJ1-1	.	CASSLGGITNTEAFF	TGTGCCAGCAGCTTAGGGGGAATTACGAACACTGAAGCTTTCTTT
TRBV29-1	.	TRBJ1-2	few	CSAPRGDAGYTF	TGCAGCGCCCCTAGGGGAGACGCTGGCTACACCTTC
TRBV4-3	.	TRBJ2-7	.	CASSQDLMSYEQYF	TGCGCCAGCAGCCAAGATTTAATGTCCTACGAGCAGTACTTC
TRBV28	.	TRBJ1-2	.	CASSHSNYGYTF	TGTGCCAGCAGTCACAGTAACTATGGCTACACCTTC